These 28 T cell receptor beta chains share one sample of origin, sequenced in a study of blood T cell repertoires in COVID-19. Here immunoSEQ multiplex PCR was the method, and the copy in TCRdb shows in-frame clones only, minus some. The sample has 95,000 to 150,000 clones; 82% are singletons. Sequenced sample: peripheral blood. Every receptor here comes from a woman between 65 and 79 years old with acute or convalescent COVID-19.

V gene TRBV6-5 combines with J gene TRBJ1-1; D remains unclear. CDR1 MNHEY and CDR2 SVGAGI come from the germline V gene. The CDR3 has 13 amino acids. The germline V and J ends were trimmed by 6 bases and 3 bases, with 11 bases remaining between them. CDR3 sequence: CASSIGLDTEAFF. In nucleotides, the CDR3 is TGTGCCAGCAGCATTGGACTTGACACTGAAGCTTTCTTT.

The chain joins TRBV3-1 (or the pseudogene TRBV3-2) to TRBJ2-7, with D perhaps matching TRBD1 (6 bases). Germline V gene lookup returns CDR1 LGHDT and CDR2 YNNKEL (reference sequence). Trimming stripped 1 base from V and 7 bases from J, with 14 bases between. The CDR3 is made up of 14 amino acids. As DNA, the CDR3 is TGTGCCAGCAGCCAAGGGCGCAGGGGTGGTGAGCAGTACGTC. Translating it yields CASSQGRRGGEQYV.

The V gene is TRBV10-1, the J gene TRBJ2-7, with D maybe TRBD1 (6 bases). Germline loops: CDR1 WNHNN, CDR2 SYGVQD (reference sequence). This CDR3 comprises 13 residues. Trimming stripped 3 bases from V and 7 bases from J, with 13 bases between. The CDR3 is CASSDSRGGEQYF. The CDR3 coding sequence is TGCGCCAGCAGTGACAGCAGGGGTGGAGAGCAGTACTTC.

The chain uses TRBV7-3 and TRBJ1-1; a weak D match, TRBD1 (5 bases). Germline values: CDR1 SGHTA, CDR2 FQGTGA. The V and J ends lost 2 bases and 6 bases respectively, with 19 bases between them. CDR3 size: 16 residues. The CDR3 nucleotides read TGTGCCAGCAGCTTACGTCCAAGTGGGGGAGGGTCTGAAGCTTTCTTT. Its protein product is CASSLRPSGGGSEAFF.

This chain uses TRBV5-1 with TRBJ2-1; 8 bases line up with TRBD1. The CDR3 runs 15 residues. CDR1 is SGHRS and CDR2 is YFSETQ in the germline V gene. J gave up 8 bases and V 0 bases, and 7 bases lay outside the gene matches. Here the CDR3 DNA reads TGCGCCAGCAGCTTGGCAGGGGGCCCCATGGATGAGCAGTTCTTC. This encodes CASSLAGGPMDEQFF.

The chain employs TRBV5-1 and TRBJ2-3, with 10 bases identical to TRBD1. The V and J ends lost 4 bases and 2 bases, in that order; junction bases with no gene match: 7. In germline, CDR1 is SGHRS, CDR2 YFSETQ. The CDR3 has 16 amino acids. CDR3 nucleotides: TGCGCCAGCAGCCCGGGACAGGGGTCTAACACAGATACGCAGTATTTT. Its protein is CASSPGQGSNTDTQYF. Based on the CDR3 plus reference TRBV5-1 and TRBJ2-3, the full variable domain is KAGVTQTPRYLIKTRGQQVTLSCSPISGHRSVSWYQQTPGQGLQFLFEYFSETQRNKGNFPGRFSGRQFSNSRSEMNVSTLELGDSALYLCASSPGQGSNTDTQYFGPGTRLTVL.

The genes are TRBV24-1 and TRBJ2-3, with a possible D match to TRBD2 (5 bases). Germline CDR1 KGHDR, CDR2 SFDVKD. V lost 3 bases to trimming and J lost 8 bases, with 8 bases between them. This CDR3 is 12 amino acids long. The CDR3 nucleotides read TGTGCCACCAGTGATCGTGGAGGTACGCAGTATTTT. This sequence encodes CATSDRGGTQYF.

J is TRBJ1-5 and V is TRBV18; D is possibly TRBD1 (5 bases). CDR3 length: 16 amino acids. V dropped 3 bases and J dropped 2 bases, with 14 bases sitting between them. Per germline, CDR1 KGHSH and CDR2 LQKENI. The CDR3: CASSPMGGGGNQPQHF. In nucleotides, the CDR3 is TGTGCCAGCTCACCGATGGGGGGTGGTGGCAATCAGCCCCAGCATTTT.

This chain links TRBV19 with TRBJ1-6; possibly TRBD1 for D (5 bases). Germline V gene lookup returns CDR1 LNHDA and CDR2 SQIVND (reference sequence). V lost 7 bases, J lost 7 bases, and 14 bases lay in between. The CDR3 sequence is 14 residues long. CDR3: CASTTGRTNSPLHF. The CDR3 bases are TGTGCCAGTACCACAGGACGGACCAATTCACCCCTCCACTTT.

The V gene is TRBV5-1, the J gene TRBJ1-3; D not certain. Germline CDR1 and CDR2: SGHRS and YFSETQ. The ends were cut back, 2 bases at V and 9 bases at J, with 9 bases in the middle. CDR3 length: 12 amino acids. The CDR3 sequence: CASSFDRLTIYF. The CDR3 DNA is TGCGCCAGCAGCTTTGACCGACTCACCATATATTTT. The variable domain in full, with the rest retrieved from reference TRBV5-1 and TRBJ1-3, is KAGVTQTPRYLIKTRGQQVTLSCSPISGHRSVSWYQQTPGQGLQFLFEYFSETQRNKGNFPGRFSGRQFSNSRSEMNVSTLELGDSALYLCASSFDRLTIYFGEGSWLTVV.

The genes are TRBV5-6 and TRBJ1-2; D is unresolved. This CDR3 is 16 amino acids long. V lost 0 bases to trimming and J lost 2 bases, with 14 bases between them. Germline values: CDR1 SGHDT, CDR2 YYEEEE. CDR3 region: CASSLASSGGNYGYTF. In DNA form, the CDR3 reads TGTGCCAGCAGCTTGGCCTCGTCAGGTGGAAACTATGGCTACACCTTC.

The chain recombines TRBV19 with TRBJ1-6; 11 bases are a match to TRBD1. V lost 3 bases and J lost 7; bases outside the gene matches: 2. The CDR3 is 15 amino acids. The germline V gene encodes CDR1 LNHDA and CDR2 SQIVND (reference sequence). CDR3 coding DNA: TGTGCCAGTAGTATCGGACAGGGGGCGAATTCACCCCTCCACTTT. Its translation is CASSIGQGANSPLHF.

This chain links TRBV6-2 or TRBV6-3 with TRBJ1-6, with D tentatively TRBD1 (5 bases). The length of the CDR3 is 15 residues. Germline V gives CDR1 MNHEY, CDR2 SVGEGT. The V end lost 2 bases, the J end lost 6 bases, and 11 bases lay between the germline ends. In nucleotides, the CDR3 is TGTGCCAGCAGTTACGGCGGGACGATTAATTCACCCCTCCACTTT. Its translation: CASSYGGTINSPLHF.

V and J are TRBV11-1 and TRBJ2-7, with D tentatively TRBD1 (5 bases). Trimming removed 2 bases from V and 4 bases from J, with 9 bases in between. CDR1 SGHAT and CDR2 FQDESV come from the germline V gene (reference sequence). The CDR3 length is 13 residues. The CDR3 nucleotides are TGTGCCAGCAGCTTAATGTCAGGGTACGAGCAGTACTTC. Translating it yields CASSLMSGYEQYF. The whole variable domain, filled in from reference TRBV11-1 and TRBJ2-7, reads EAEVAQSPRYKITEKSQAVAFWCDPISGHATLYWYRQILGQGPELLVQFQDESVVDDSQLPKDRFSAERLKGVDSTLKIQPAELGDSAMYLCASSLMSGYEQYFGPGTRLTVT.

The chain uses TRBV7-9 and TRBJ2-3; 12 bases fit TRBD2. This CDR3 is built from 16 residues. The V and J ends lost 5 bases and 6 bases, in that order; junction bases with no gene match: 9. The germline V gene encodes CDR1 SEHNR and CDR2 FQNEAQ (reference sequence). In DNA form, the CDR3 reads TGTGCCAGCAGCCTGACTAGCGGGGGAAGTCAGGATACGCAGTATTTT. This codes for CASSLTSGGSQDTQYF.

Written as DNA, the CDR3 is TGTGCCAGTAGTCCGGACAGGGCAAGCGGTGAGACCCAGTACTTC. It specifies CASSPDRASGETQYF. This rearrangement joins TRBV19 to TRBJ2-5; 8 bases match TRBD1. Germline-derived CDR1 and CDR2 are LNHDA and SQIVND (reference sequence). V was pared by 5 bases and J by 5 bases, with 10 bases of the junction left unmatched. The CDR3 contains 15 residues.

The chain is built from TRBV28 and TRBJ1-1, with 8 bases matching TRBD1. The V gene end was trimmed by 5 bases and the J gene end by 2 bases; junction bases not matched to a gene: 4. This CDR3 region has 14 residues. CDR1 is MDHEN and CDR2 is SYDVKM in the germline V gene. The CDR3 loop is CASSLDRVNTEAFF. The CDR3 nucleotides read TGTGCCAGCAGTCTGGACAGGGTTAACACTGAAGCTTTCTTT.

This clone was detected only once. The J gene is TRBJ1-2, the V gene TRBV12-3 or TRBV12-4; 7 positions match TRBD1. The CDR3 spans 13 residues. The ends lost 4 bases at V and 7 bases at J; junction bases unmatched: 6. This CDR3 is CASSSRGRRGYTF. CDR3 nucleotides: TGTGCCAGCAGTTCGAGGGGGCGACGTGGCTACACCTTC.

This chain uses TRBV6-5 with TRBJ1-1, with 9 nucleotides matching TRBD1. Looked up from germline, CDR1 is MNHEY and CDR2 is SVGAGI. The CDR3 length is 15 residues. V lost 4 bases to trimming and J lost 4 bases; unmatched junction nucleotides: 7. CDR3 sequence: CASSLNRGQSTEAFF. DNA for the CDR3: TGTGCCAGCAGTTTAAACAGGGGGCAGAGCACTGAAGCTTTCTTT.

This rearrangement joins TRBV2 to TRBJ2-1; 11 positions agree with TRBD2. Trimming removed 4 bases from V and 6 bases from J; junction bases left unmatched: 8. The CDR3 contains 16 residues. Germline V gene sequence: CDR1 SNHLY, CDR2 FYNNEI. The CDR3, as DNA: TGTGCCAGCAGTGCCCAACTAGCGGGGGTTGGCAATGAGCAGTTCTTC. This sequence encodes CASSAQLAGVGNEQFF.

The table lists this clone with many counts. Other DNA sequences in this sample translate to the same CDR3. This chain connects TRBV24-1 to TRBJ2-1, with D unresolved. V was shortened by 2 bases and J by 6 bases, with 7 bases between the two germline ends. The CDR3 spans 13 residues. Germline CDR1 reads KGHDR; CDR2 reads SFDVKD. The CDR3 region has the DNA TGTGCCACCAGTGATTCATCTAGCAATGAGCAGTTCTTC. Protein product: CATSDSSSNEQFF.

This chain uses TRBV7-2 with TRBJ1-3, with 7 bases aligning to TRBD1. This CDR3 is 16 amino acids long. V was pared by 5 bases and J by 1 base, with 8 bases of the junction left unmatched. Per germline, CDR1 SGHTA and CDR2 FQGNSA. The CDR3 nucleotides read TGTGCCAGCAGCGAACTACAGGGGTTGTCTGGAAACACCATATATTTT. Translated: CASSELQGLSGNTIYF.

This chain joins TRBV30 and TRBJ2-5; 10 bases are shared with TRBD2. The CDR3 contains 14 residues. J was trimmed by 8 bases and V by 7 bases; bases with no gene match: 13. The germline CDR1 and CDR2 sequences are GTSNPN and SVGIG (reference sequence). This CDR3 reads CASTSERGGKTQYF. CDR3 bases: TGTGCCTCCACCTCCGAGCGGGGGGGGAAAACCCAGTACTTC.

In its sample, this clone was seen once. V usage is TRBV27 and J usage is TRBJ2-1; TRBD1 agrees at 9 bases. V gave up 1 base and J gave up 4 bases; unmatched junction bases: 11. The CDR3 is 18 amino acids. Germline-derived CDR1 and CDR2 are MNHEY and SMNVEV (reference sequence). The CDR3 spells CASSLFTGTGYQYNEQFF. The CDR3 DNA is TGTGCCAGCAGTTTATTCACCGGGACAGGGTACCAATACAATGAGCAGTTCTTC.

The V and J genes are TRBV6-2 or TRBV6-3 and TRBJ1-2; D remains ambiguous. V dropped 6 bases and J dropped 3 bases, with 26 bases sitting between them. CDR3 length: 18 amino acids. Germline V gene data show CDR1 as MNHEY and CDR2 as SVGEGT. The CDR3 coding sequence is TGTGCCAGCAGCCCTCCGCACGGGGTGAAAAAGAAAGACTATGGCTACACCTTC. Its protein product is CASSPPHGVKKKDYGYTF.

The V gene is TRBV5-1, the J gene TRBJ2-5; 9 positions match TRBD1. Germline lookup yields CDR1 SGHRS and CDR2 YFSETQ. The CDR3 consists of 14 residues. V lost 0 bases to trimming and J lost 4 bases; unmatched junction nucleotides: 1. The CDR3: CASSLGDRAETQYF. DNA of the CDR3: TGCGCCAGCAGCTTGGGGGACAGGGCAGAGACCCAGTACTTC.

The chain is built from TRBV12-3 or TRBV12-4 and TRBJ1-1, with unresolved D. The length of the CDR3 is 12 residues. V was clipped by 3 bases and J by 2 bases, with 4 bases between them. The CDR3 DNA reads TGTGCCAGCAGTTTTAGTAACACTGAAGCTTTCTTT. Amino acid sequence: CASSFSNTEAFF.

The chain links TRBV13 to TRBJ2-7, with TRBD2 as a possible D gene (6 bases). V lost 2 bases, J lost 3 bases, and 14 bases lay in between. CDR1 PRHDT and CDR2 FYEKMQ come from the germline V gene (reference sequence). This CDR3 contains 15 residues. CDR3 sequence (DNA): TGTGCCAGCAGCTTAATAAGAAGGAGGGGCTACGAGCAGTACTTC. This codes for CASSLIRRRGYEQYF.